One and the same sample provided the 19 T cell receptor beta chains below, sequenced in a study of T-cell reconstitution after alpha-beta-depleted transplantation in children. Study-wide points: Among T cells one year after transplant, newly produced cells accounted for most counts and diversity.

These receptors' antigens are unknown. TCRbeta library preparation incorporated unique molecular identifiers. Each CDR3 protein gets one entry after TCRdb re-called the PCR reads with MiXCR. The data contain hundreds of thousands of distinct CDR3 sequences, over 7% of them seen just once; the ten biggest clones take up about 9.1%. The sequences come from peripheral blood, collected 360 days after TCRalphabeta/CD19-depleted stem cell transplant. The receptors here all came from a female patient between 2 and 15 years old who had a stem cell transplant for Fanconi anemia, so the T cells may come from the graft donor.

Ten or more counts support this clonotype. V usage is TRBV11-2 and J usage is TRBJ2-1; TRBD2 agrees at 10 bases. V was pared by 1 base and J by 4 bases, with 10 bases of the junction left unmatched. Germline values: CDR1 SGHAT, CDR2 FQNNGV. CDR3 length: 18 amino acids. CDR3 in DNA: TGTGCCAGCAGCTTAGTACTAGCGGGAAGGGGGCTTTACAATGAGCAGTTCTTC. Its translation is CASSLVLAGRGLYNEQFF.

The sample holds many counts of this clonotype. This sequence joins TRBV29-1 and TRBJ2-1; the D is unclear. The CDR3 has 14 residues. CDR1 is SQVTM, CDR2 ANQGSEA, per germline. Trimming cost V 5 bases and J 7 bases, with 18 bases left between them. The CDR3 DNA reads TGCAGCGTTATACATCAAGGTCCGGCAAATGAGCAGTTCTTC. This sequence encodes CSVIHQGPANEQFF.

This clonotype appeared many times. The chain joins TRBV20-1 to TRBJ1-1; 7 bases agree with TRBD1. CDR1 DFQATT and CDR2 SNEGSKA come from the germline V gene (reference sequence). V lost 3 bases to trimming and J lost 5 bases; unmatched junction nucleotides: 6. The CDR3 is 13 residues long. CDR3: CSARNSGGTEAFF. The CDR3 coding sequence is TGCAGTGCTAGGAATTCAGGGGGAACTGAAGCTTTCTTT.

This clonotype was recorded at least ten times. The chain uses TRBV20-1 and TRBJ2-7; 9 bases fit TRBD2. After removal of 3 bases from V and 2 bases from J, the junction contained 5 bases not matched to a gene. The CDR3 contains 14 residues. Germline values: CDR1 DFQATT, CDR2 SNEGSKA (reference sequence). The CDR3 reads CSASPSGVTYEQYF. Written as DNA, the CDR3 is TGCAGTGCTAGTCCTAGCGGGGTAACCTACGAGCAGTACTTC.

The chain recombines TRBV2 with TRBJ2-7, with 7 bases fitting TRBD2. Unmatched junction bases numbered 6, after V lost 5 bases and J lost 2 bases. Germline loops: CDR1 SNHLY, CDR2 FYNNEI. There are 14 residues in the CDR3. The CDR3 DNA reads TGTGCCAGCAGTATAGGACTAGGGACCTACGAGCAGTACTTC. Translated, it gives CASSIGLGTYEQYF.

This clonotype was detected many times. V usage is TRBV20-1 and J usage is TRBJ2-1, with D possibly matching TRBD1 (5 bases). The CDR3 is 14 amino acids. Per the germline V gene, CDR1 is DFQATT and CDR2 is SNEGSKA (reference sequence). Deletions cut 6 bases from V and 0 bases from J, with 12 bases between. For the CDR3, the DNA is TGCAGTGCCACCGGTACAGGCTCCTACAATGAGCAGTTCTTC. As protein: CSATGTGSYNEQFF.

This clonotype was observed many times. This chain joins TRBV28 and TRBJ2-7; the D is unclear. Trimming stripped 6 bases from V and 2 bases from J, with 8 bases between. The CDR3 consists of 12 residues. The germline CDR1 and CDR2 sequences are MDHEN and SYDVKM. DNA for the CDR3: TGTGCCAGCAGCCTTCGTCCCTACGAGCAGTACTTC. This translates into CASSLRPYEQYF.

The table lists this clonotype with a few counts. This chain uses TRBV13 with TRBJ2-5; perhaps TRBD2 as D (5 bases). V gave up 5 bases and J gave up 1 base, with 14 bases separating them. From germline, CDR1 is PRHDT and CDR2 FYEKMQ (reference sequence). There are 15 residues in the CDR3. The CDR3 loop is CASSLHGVTQETQYF. CDR3 DNA: TGTGCCAGCAGCCTCCACGGGGTGACCCAAGAGACCCAGTACTTC.

This clonotype was seen a few times. The J gene is TRBJ1-1, the V gene TRBV2; a weak D match, TRBD1 (6 bases). The V end was cut by 2 bases, the J end by 3 bases, with 13 bases between. Germline loops: CDR1 SNHLY, CDR2 FYNNEI. The CDR3 is 15 amino acids. The CDR3 DNA is TGTGCCAGCAGTGAATGGGAGGGGGTGGACACTGAAGCTTTCTTT. It yields the protein CASSEWEGVDTEAFF.

Many counts were recorded for this clonotype. The gene calls are TRBV29-1 and TRBJ2-1, with D possibly matching TRBD2 (5 bases). Germline CDR1 and CDR2: SQVTM and ANQGSEA. CDR3 length: 14 amino acids. The V end was cut by 3 bases, the J end by 4 bases, with 13 bases between. CDR3 amino acids: CSVDLRAIYNEQFF. The CDR3 DNA reads as TGCAGCGTTGATTTGCGGGCAATTTACAATGAGCAGTTCTTC.

The rearrangement uses TRBV7-2 and TRBJ2-5; D may be TRBD1 or TRBD2 (6 bases each). CDR1 is SGHTA and CDR2 is FQGNSA in the germline V gene. V was cut by 5 bases and J by 5 bases, with 18 bases left in between. The CDR3 is 15 amino acids. CDR3 sequence reads: CASSRRDGQGETQYF. The CDR3 DNA follows: TGTGCCAGCAGCCGGCGGGACGGGCAGGGGGAGACCCAGTACTTC.

At least ten counts were recorded for this clonotype. V and J are TRBV7-3 and TRBJ2-1; D not resolved. This CDR3 is built from 17 residues. Germline V gene data show CDR1 as SGHTA and CDR2 as FQGTGA. V lost 0 bases, J lost 10 bases, and 22 bases lay in between. This CDR3 reads CASSLTILQRTHGEQFF. CDR3 in DNA: TGTGCCAGCAGCTTAACAATCCTACAGCGTACTCACGGCGAGCAGTTCTTC. The full variable domain, rest sourced from reference TRBV7-3 and TRBJ2-1, is GAGVSQTPSNKVTEKGKYVELRCDPISGHTALYWYRQSLGQGPEFLIYFQGTGAADDSGLPNDRFFAVRPEGSVSTLKIQRTERGDSAVYLCASSLTILQRTHGEQFFGPGTRLTVL.

Ten or more counts support this clonotype. CDR3 in amino acids: CSARDWFASGGETQYF. The DNA for the CDR3 is TGCAGTGCTAGAGATTGGTTCGCTAGCGGGGGTGAGACCCAGTACTTC. This chain connects TRBV20-1 to TRBJ2-5; 10 nucleotides align to TRBD2. The germline V gene has CDR1 DFQATT and CDR2 SNEGSKA (reference sequence). Losses at the gene ends were 0 bases for V and 5 bases for J; bases not matched to a gene: 9. The length of the CDR3 is 16 residues.

Many counts were recorded for this clonotype. The V and J genes are TRBV5-1 and TRBJ2-2, with 10 bases matching TRBD2. Germline CDR1 and CDR2: SGHRS and YFSETQ. V lost 4 bases, J lost 1 base, and 4 bases stayed unmatched. The CDR3 is made up of 16 amino acids. CDR3 bases: TGCGCCAGCAGCGTACGACTAGCGGGGAACACCGGGGAGCTGTTTTTT. Its translation: CASSVRLAGNTGELFF.

This chain uses TRBV6-1 with TRBJ1-2; D is unclear. Germline CDR1 and CDR2: MNHNS and SASEGT. V dropped 2 bases and J dropped 4 bases, with 8 bases sitting between them. CDR3 length equals 13 residues. Here the CDR3 DNA reads TGTGCCAGCAGTGAAACTGAGTTCTATGGCTACACCTTC. It translates to CASSETEFYGYTF.

As concerns this clonotype: The junction departs from germline at one end; a sequencing error may be responsible. The genes are TRBV7-7 and TRBJ1-1; D possibly corresponds to TRBD1 (5 bases). The germline V gene has CDR1 SSHAT and CDR2 FNYEAQ (reference sequence). CDR3 size: 16 residues. Here the CDR3 reads CASRARKGRMNTEAFF. The CDR3 DNA reads TGTGCTAGCAGGGCCCGCAAGGGACGGATGAACACTGAAGCTTTCTTT.

This clonotype has at least ten counts. This rearrangement joins TRBV18 to TRBJ2-6; no clear D gene. Germline V gene sequence: CDR1 KGHSH, CDR2 LQKENI. The CDR3 length is 15 residues. V gave up 3 bases and J gave up 6 bases, with 12 bases separating them. The CDR3 nucleotides are TGTGCCAGCTCACCTAGTTTTGGTTCGGCCAACGTCCTGACTTTC. This sequence encodes CASSPSFGSANVLTF.

This clonotype was seen many times. V gene TRBV9 combines with J gene TRBJ2-5; possible D gene TRBD2, 6 bases. V shed 0 bases and J shed 6 bases, with 12 bases lying between them. This CDR3 contains 14 residues. Germline lookup yields CDR1 SGDLS and CDR2 YYNGEE. The CDR3 coding sequence is TGTGCCAGCAGCGTAGCGGGGGTTGAGAAGACCCAGTACTTC. Amino acids: CASSVAGVEKTQYF.

This clonotype was observed many times. The chain couples TRBV4-3 to TRBJ2-2; maybe TRBD2 (7 bases). Germline V CDR1 and CDR2: LGHNA, YSLEER. The CDR3 is 17 residues long. The V gene lost 0 bases and the J gene lost 7 bases, with 18 bases spanning the gap. The CDR3 region has the DNA TGCGCCAGCAGCCAAGAAAAGGCGGGGGCCCCCGGCGGGGAGCTGTTTTTT. It yields the protein CASSQEKAGAPGGELFF.